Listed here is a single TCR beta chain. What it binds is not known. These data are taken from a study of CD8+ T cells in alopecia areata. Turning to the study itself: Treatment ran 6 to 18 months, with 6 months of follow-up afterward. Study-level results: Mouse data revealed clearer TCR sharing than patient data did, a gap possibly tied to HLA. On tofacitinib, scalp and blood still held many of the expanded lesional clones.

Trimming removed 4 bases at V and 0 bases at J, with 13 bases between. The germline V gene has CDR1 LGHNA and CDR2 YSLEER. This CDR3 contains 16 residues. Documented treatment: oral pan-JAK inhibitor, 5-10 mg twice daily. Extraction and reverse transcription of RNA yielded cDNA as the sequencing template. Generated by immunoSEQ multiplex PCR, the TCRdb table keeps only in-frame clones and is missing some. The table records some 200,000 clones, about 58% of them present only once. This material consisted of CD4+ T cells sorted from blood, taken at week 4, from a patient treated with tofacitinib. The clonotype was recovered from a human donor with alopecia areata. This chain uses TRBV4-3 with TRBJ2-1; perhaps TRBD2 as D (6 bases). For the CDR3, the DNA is TGCGCCAGCAGCCTCGGGGCGGGGAGCTCCTACAATGAGCAGTTCTTC. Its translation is CASSLGAGSSYNEQFF.